This TCR beta chain was obtained from a study of beta chain features in type 1 diabetes. Study outcomes and limitations: Among patients, naive, central memory and Treg TCRB repertoires appeared more similar than among healthy donors. Insertions were fewer and deletions more numerous at VDJ junctions in type 1 diabetes patients.

Since all of the isolated RNA was reverse transcribed, expressed TCRB transcripts were what got sequenced. Clones were read by immunoSEQ multiplex PCR, and TCRdb kept only the in-frame ones, dropping some. The profile shows roughly 250,000 clones, about 9.3% of them singletons. This clone was seen a handful of times. The antigen is undetermined. V was clipped by 0 bases and J by 4 bases, with 16 bases between them. The CDR3 contains 17 residues. Germline loops: CDR1 LNHDA, CDR2 SQIVND (reference sequence). This receptor was obtained from a woman aged 18 to 35 in good health. The chain is built from TRBV19 and TRBJ2-1; D ambiguous. The source material was naive CD4+ T cells from blood. As DNA, the CDR3 is TGTGCCAGTAGTATAGATCGTAGGCGGAAATTATACAATGAGCAGTTCTTC. Its translation is CASSIDRRRKLYNEQFF. Drawing the rest from reference TRBV19 and TRBJ2-1, the complete variable domain is DGGITQSPKYLFRKEGQNVTLSCEQNLNHDAMYWYRQDPGQGLRLIYYSQIVNDFQKGDIAEGYSVSREKKESFPLTVTSAQKNPTAFYLCASSIDRRRKLYNEQFFGPGTRLTVL.